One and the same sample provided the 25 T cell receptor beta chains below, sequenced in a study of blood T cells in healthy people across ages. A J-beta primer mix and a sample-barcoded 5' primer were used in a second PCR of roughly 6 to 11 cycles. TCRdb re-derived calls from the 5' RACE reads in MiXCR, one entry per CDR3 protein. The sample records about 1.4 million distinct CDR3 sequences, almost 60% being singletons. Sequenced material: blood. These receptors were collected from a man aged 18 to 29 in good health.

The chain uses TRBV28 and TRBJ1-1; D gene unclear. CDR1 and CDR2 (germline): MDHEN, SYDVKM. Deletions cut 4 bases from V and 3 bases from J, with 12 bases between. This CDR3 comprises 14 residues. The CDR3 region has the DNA TGTGCCAGCAGTTACTCGGACGGGGACACTGAAGCTTTCTTT. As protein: CASSYSDGDTEAFF.

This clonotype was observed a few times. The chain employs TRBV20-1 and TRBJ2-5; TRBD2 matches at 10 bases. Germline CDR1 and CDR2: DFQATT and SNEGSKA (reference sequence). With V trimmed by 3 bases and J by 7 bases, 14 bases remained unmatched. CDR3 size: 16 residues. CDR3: CSASAGTSAIGATQYF. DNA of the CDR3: TGCAGTGCTAGTGCCGGGACTAGCGCTATTGGAGCGACCCAGTACTTC.

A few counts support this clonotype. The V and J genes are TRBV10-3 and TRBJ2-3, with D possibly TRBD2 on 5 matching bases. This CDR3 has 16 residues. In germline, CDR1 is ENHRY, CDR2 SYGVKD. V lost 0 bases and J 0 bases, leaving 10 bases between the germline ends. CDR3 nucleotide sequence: TGTGCCATCAGTGAGTCGAGAGGGCCTAGCACAGATACGCAGTATTTT. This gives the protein CAISESRGPSTDTQYF.

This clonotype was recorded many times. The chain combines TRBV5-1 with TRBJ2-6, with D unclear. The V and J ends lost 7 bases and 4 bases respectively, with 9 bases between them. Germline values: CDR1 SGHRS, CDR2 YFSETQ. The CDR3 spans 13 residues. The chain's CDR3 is CASSEVGANVLTF. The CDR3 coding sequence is TGCGCCAGCTCGGAAGTAGGGGCCAACGTCCTGACTTTC.

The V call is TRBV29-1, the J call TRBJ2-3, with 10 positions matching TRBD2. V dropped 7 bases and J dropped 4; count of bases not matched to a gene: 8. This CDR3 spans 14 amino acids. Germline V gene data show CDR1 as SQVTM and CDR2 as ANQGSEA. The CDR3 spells CSERTSGGSDTQYF. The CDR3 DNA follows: TGCAGCGAGCGGACTAGCGGCGGGTCAGATACGCAGTATTTT.

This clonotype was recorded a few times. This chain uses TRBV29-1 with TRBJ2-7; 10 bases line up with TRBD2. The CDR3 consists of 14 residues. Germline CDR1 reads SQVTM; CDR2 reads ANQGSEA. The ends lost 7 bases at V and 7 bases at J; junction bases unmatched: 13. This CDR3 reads CSGSGTSDYNEQYF. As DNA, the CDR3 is TGCAGCGGCTCCGGGACTAGCGACTACAATGAGCAGTACTTC.

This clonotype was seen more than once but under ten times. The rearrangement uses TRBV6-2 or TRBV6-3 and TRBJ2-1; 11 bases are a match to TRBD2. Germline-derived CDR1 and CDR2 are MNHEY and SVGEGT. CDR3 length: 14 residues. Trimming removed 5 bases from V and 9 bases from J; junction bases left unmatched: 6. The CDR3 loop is CASSPLAGVVEQFF. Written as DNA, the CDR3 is TGTGCCAGCAGTCCACTAGCGGGGGTGGTTGAGCAGTTCTTC.

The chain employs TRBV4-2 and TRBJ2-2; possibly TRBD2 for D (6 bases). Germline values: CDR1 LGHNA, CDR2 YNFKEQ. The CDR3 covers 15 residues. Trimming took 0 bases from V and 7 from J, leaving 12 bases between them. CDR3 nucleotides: TGTGCCAGCAGCCAAGAAAGAAACGGGGGCGGGGAGCTGTTTTTT. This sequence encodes CASSQERNGGGELFF.

CDR3 sequence: CASSLLGPGSYNEQFF. DNA of the CDR3: TGTGCCAGCAGTTTACTAGGCCCGGGGTCCTACAATGAGCAGTTCTTC. The V and J genes are TRBV27 and TRBJ2-1, with a weak D call TRBD2 (5 bases). The CDR3 runs to 16 residues. Trimming removed 2 bases from V and 1 base from J, with 12 bases in between. Germline V lookup: CDR1 MNHEY, CDR2 SMNVEV (reference sequence).

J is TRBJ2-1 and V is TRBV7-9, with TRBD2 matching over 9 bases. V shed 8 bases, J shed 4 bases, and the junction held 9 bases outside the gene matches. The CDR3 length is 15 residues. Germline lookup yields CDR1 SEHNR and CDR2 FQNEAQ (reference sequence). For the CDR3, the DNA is TGTGCCAGCGCCTTAGCGGGAGATTTATACAATGAGCAGTTCTTC. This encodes CASALAGDLYNEQFF.

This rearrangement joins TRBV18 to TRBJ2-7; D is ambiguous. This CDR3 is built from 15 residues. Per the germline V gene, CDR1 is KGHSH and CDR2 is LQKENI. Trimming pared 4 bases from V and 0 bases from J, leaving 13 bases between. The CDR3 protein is CASSQERTTSYEQYF. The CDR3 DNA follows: TGTGCCAGCTCACAAGAGAGGACCACCTCCTACGAGCAGTACTTC.

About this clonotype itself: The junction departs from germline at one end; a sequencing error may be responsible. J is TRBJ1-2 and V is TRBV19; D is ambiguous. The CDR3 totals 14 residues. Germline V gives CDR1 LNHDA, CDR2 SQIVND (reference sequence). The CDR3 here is CASSWTDANYGYTF. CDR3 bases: TGTGCCAGTAGTTGGACGGATGCTAACTATGGCTACACCTTT.

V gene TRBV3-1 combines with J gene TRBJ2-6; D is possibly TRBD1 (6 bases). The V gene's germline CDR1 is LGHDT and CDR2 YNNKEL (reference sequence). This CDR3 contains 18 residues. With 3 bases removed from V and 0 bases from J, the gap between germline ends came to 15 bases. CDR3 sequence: CASSQLGTHDSGANVLTF. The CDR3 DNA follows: TGTGCCAGCAGCCAGTTAGGGACACACGACTCTGGGGCCAACGTCCTGACTTTC.

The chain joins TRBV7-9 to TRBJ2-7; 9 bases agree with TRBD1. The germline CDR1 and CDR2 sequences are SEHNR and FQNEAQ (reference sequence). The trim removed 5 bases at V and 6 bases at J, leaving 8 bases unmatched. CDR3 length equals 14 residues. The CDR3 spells CASSPWTGAGEQYF. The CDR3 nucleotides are TGTGCCAGCAGCCCTTGGACAGGGGCGGGCGAGCAGTACTTC.

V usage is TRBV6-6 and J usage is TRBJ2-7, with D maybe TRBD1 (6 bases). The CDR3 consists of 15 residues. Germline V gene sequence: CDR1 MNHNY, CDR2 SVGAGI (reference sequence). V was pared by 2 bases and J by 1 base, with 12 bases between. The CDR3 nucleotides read TGTGCCAGCAGTTACGGGATACAGGGATCCTACGAGCAGTACTTC. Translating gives CASSYGIQGSYEQYF.

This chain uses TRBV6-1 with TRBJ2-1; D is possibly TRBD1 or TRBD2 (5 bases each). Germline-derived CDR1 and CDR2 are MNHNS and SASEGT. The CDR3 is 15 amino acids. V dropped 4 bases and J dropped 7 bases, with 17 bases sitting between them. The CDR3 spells CASSAIGDGVNEQFF. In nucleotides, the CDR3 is TGTGCCAGCAGTGCGATCGGGGACGGTGTGAATGAGCAGTTCTTC.

The CDR3 coding sequence is TGTGCCAGCAGTGAATCCCAGAGTACCCAGTACTTC. Encoded protein: CASSESQSTQYF. The rearrangement links TRBV6-1 to TRBJ2-5; no clear D. Per the germline V gene, CDR1 is MNHNS and CDR2 is SASEGT. The CDR3 contains 12 residues. V shed 2 bases and J shed 8 bases, with 9 bases lying between them.

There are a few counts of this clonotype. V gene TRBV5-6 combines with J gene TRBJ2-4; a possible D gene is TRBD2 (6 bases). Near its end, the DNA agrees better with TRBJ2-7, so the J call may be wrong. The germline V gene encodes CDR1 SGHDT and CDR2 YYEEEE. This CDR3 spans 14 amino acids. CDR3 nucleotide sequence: TGTGCCAGCAGCTTGAGGTTAGCGGCATACGAGCAGTACTTC. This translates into CASSLRLAAYEQYF.

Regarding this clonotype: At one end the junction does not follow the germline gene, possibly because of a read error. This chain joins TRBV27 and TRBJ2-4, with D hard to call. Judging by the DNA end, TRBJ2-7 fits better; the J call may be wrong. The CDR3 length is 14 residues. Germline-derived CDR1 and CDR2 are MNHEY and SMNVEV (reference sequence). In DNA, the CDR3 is TGTGCCGGCAGTTCCCAGAGAGGCAAATACGAGCAGTACTTC. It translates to CAGSSQRGKYEQYF.

The CDR3, as DNA: TGTGCCAGCACCCGAAACTCCTACGAGCAGTACTTC. Its protein is CASTRNSYEQYF. The rearrangement joins TRBV6-5 to TRBJ2-7; no reliable D call. Germline CDR1 reads MNHEY; CDR2 reads SVGAGI. This CDR3 has 12 residues. Trimming left V 7 bases short and J 0 bases short, with 7 bases between.

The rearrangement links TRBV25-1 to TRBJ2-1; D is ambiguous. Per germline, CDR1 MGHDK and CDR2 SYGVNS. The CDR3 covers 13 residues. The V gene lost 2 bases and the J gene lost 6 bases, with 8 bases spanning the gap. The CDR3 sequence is CASSEVAGNEQFF. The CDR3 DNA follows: TGTGCCAGCAGTGAAGTCGCCGGCAATGAGCAGTTCTTC.

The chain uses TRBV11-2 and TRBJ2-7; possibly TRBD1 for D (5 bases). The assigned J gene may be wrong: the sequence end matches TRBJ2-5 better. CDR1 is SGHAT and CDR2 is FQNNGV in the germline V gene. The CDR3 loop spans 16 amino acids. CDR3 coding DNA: TGTGCCAGCAGCTGGCTCCGTGACAGTGAACAAAAGACCCAGTACTTC. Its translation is CASSWLRDSEQKTQYF.

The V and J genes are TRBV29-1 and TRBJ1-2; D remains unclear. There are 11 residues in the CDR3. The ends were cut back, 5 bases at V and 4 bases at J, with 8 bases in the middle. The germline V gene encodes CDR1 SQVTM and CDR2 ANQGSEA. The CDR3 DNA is TGCAGCGTTTACGTGTCCTATGGCTACACCTTC. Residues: CSVYVSYGYTF.

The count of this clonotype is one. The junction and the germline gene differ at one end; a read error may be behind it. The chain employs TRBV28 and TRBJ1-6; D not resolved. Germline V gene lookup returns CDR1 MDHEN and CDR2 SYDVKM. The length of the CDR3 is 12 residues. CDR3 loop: CAGSSLSSLLHF. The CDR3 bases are TGTGCCGGCAGTTCTCTATCATCACTCCTCCACTTT.

This CDR3 is CASSWGVGYEQYF. In DNA, the CDR3 is TGTGCCAGCAGTTGGGGGGTGGGCTACGAGCAGTACTTC. The chain employs TRBV6-5 and TRBJ2-7, with TRBD2 as a possible D gene (6 bases). V was pared by 4 bases and J by 3 bases, with 10 bases between. The germline gives CDR1 MNHEY, CDR2 SVGAGI. The CDR3 extends over 13 amino acids.